These 20 T cell receptor beta chains share one sample of origin, sequenced in a study of OX40 agonist ivuxolimab in advanced cancers. Measured with immunoSEQ multiplex PCR; TCRdb has only the in-frame clones, and not every one. The sample carries 50,000 to 75,000 clones, about 86% recorded once. The sequencing here drew on CD4+ or CD8+ T cells sorted from blood, taken in a trial of the OX40 agonist ivuxolimab. The source is an adult with an advanced solid tumor such as melanoma, head and neck, liver or kidney cancer.

V is TRBV27 and J is TRBJ1-5, with 8 bases that match TRBD1. V lost 5 bases and J lost 4; bases outside the gene matches: 16. Germline loops: CDR1 MNHEY, CDR2 SMNVEV (reference sequence). This CDR3 spans 18 amino acids. DNA for the CDR3: TGTGCCAGCAGTCCAGGACAGGGAGAATTCGTTCGGAATCAGCCCCAGCATTTT. Its protein product is CASSPGQGEFVRNQPQHF.

The gene calls are TRBV19 and TRBJ2-2, with 12 bases fitting TRBD1. V lost 6 bases, J lost 3 bases, and 5 bases stayed unmatched. Germline assignment: CDR1 LNHDA and CDR2 SQIVND (reference sequence). This CDR3 spans 16 amino acids. The CDR3 loop is CASSGGTGGYTGELFF. For the CDR3, the DNA is TGTGCCAGTAGCGGGGGGACAGGGGGCTACACCGGGGAGCTGTTTTTT.

J is TRBJ2-1 and V is TRBV5-8, with 8 bases fitting TRBD2. Germline CDR1 SGHTS, CDR2 YDEGEE. The length of the CDR3 is 17 residues. The ends lost 4 bases at V and 0 bases at J; junction bases unmatched: 9. CDR3 sequence reads: CASSPPGGRASYNEQFF. CDR3 bases: TGTGCCAGCAGCCCCCCGGGGGGGAGAGCCTCCTACAATGAGCAGTTCTTC.

This clone was seen only once. V gene TRBV18 combines with J gene TRBJ2-1; 9 bases are a match to TRBD2. CDR1 and CDR2 (germline): KGHSH, LQKENI. V was clipped by 3 bases and J by 6 bases; unmatched bases: 6. This CDR3 is 15 amino acids long. The CDR3: CASSPSAGGFNEQFF. In DNA form, the CDR3 reads TGTGCCAGCTCACCGTCGGCGGGGGGGTTCAATGAGCAGTTCTTC.

J is TRBJ1-1 and V is TRBV5-6; 7 bases fit TRBD1. Trimming removed 2 bases from V and 1 base from J; junction bases left unmatched: 5. Germline CDR1 SGHDT, CDR2 YYEEEE. The CDR3 sequence is 15 residues long. The CDR3 DNA sequence: TGTGCCAGCAGCTTCCCGACAGGGCCGAACACTGAAGCTTTCTTT. Its translation is CASSFPTGPNTEAFF.

The chain carries TRBV11-1 and TRBJ2-6, with no clear D. Germline loops: CDR1 SGHAT, CDR2 FQDESV (reference sequence). This CDR3 has 16 residues. V lost 1 base to trimming and J lost 1 base, with 8 bases between them. The DNA of the CDR3 is TGTGCCAGCAGCTTAGTAGGGTGGTCTGGGGCCAACGTCCTGACTTTC. Amino acids: CASSLVGWSGANVLTF.

V is TRBV5-6 and J is TRBJ1-5; tentative D call: TRBD1 (6 bases). Germline values: CDR1 SGHDT, CDR2 YYEEEE. The CDR3 totals 13 residues. V was pared by 4 bases and J by 4 bases, with 9 bases between. The CDR3 loop reads CASSHTGNQPQHF. The CDR3 nucleotides are TGTGCCAGCAGCCATACAGGGAATCAGCCCCAGCATTTT.

The chain recombines TRBV5-1 with TRBJ2-1; TRBD2 matches at 8 bases. There are 15 residues in the CDR3. Germline values: CDR1 SGHRS, CDR2 YFSETQ. The trim removed 1 base at V and 5 bases at J, leaving 5 bases unmatched. The CDR3 spells CASSLSGGDHNEQFF. Here the CDR3 DNA reads TGCGCCAGCAGCTTGAGCGGGGGAGACCACAATGAGCAGTTCTTC.

The J gene is TRBJ2-5, the V gene TRBV2; unclear D gene. The CDR3 extends over 13 amino acids. The germline CDR1 and CDR2 sequences are SNHLY and FYNNEI. Deletions cut 4 bases from V and 2 bases from J, with 8 bases between. The CDR3, as DNA: TGTGCCAGCAGTGGGACCGTGCAAGAGACCCAGTACTTC. This encodes CASSGTVQETQYF.

The chain has TRBV19 and TRBJ2-5; 7 nucleotides match TRBD2. V shed 5 bases, J shed 4 bases, and the junction held 13 bases outside the gene matches. This CDR3 is built from 16 residues. Per the germline V gene, CDR1 is LNHDA and CDR2 is SQIVND (reference sequence). The CDR3 loop is CASSSRGSGEGETQYF. CDR3 DNA: TGTGCCAGTAGTTCCCGAGGAAGCGGGGAGGGAGAGACCCAGTACTTC.

The chain recombines TRBV5-1 with TRBJ2-6; D remains unclear. The V gene's germline CDR1 is SGHRS and CDR2 YFSETQ. The CDR3 consists of 15 residues. V was cut by 1 base and J by 0 bases, with 5 bases left in between. In DNA, the CDR3 is TGCGCCAGCAGCTTGATGGACTCTGGGGCCAACGTCCTGACTTTC. It yields the protein CASSLMDSGANVLTF.

Concerning this clone: Other nucleotide sequences in the sample specify the same CDR3. This chain connects TRBV7-3 to TRBJ2-2; 7 bases are a match to TRBD1. The CDR3 spans 15 residues. Germline loops: CDR1 SGHTA, CDR2 FQGTGA. V lost 2 bases and J lost 0; bases outside the gene matches: 0. The CDR3 DNA reads TGTGCCAGCAGCTTACAGGGGGCGAACACCGGGGAGCTGTTTTTT. Its protein is CASSLQGANTGELFF.

This chain connects TRBV30 to TRBJ1-1; D is undetermined. Germline CDR1 and CDR2: GTSNPN and SVGIG (reference sequence). The CDR3 extends over 12 amino acids. V lost 2 bases, J lost 2 bases, and 6 bases lay in between. The CDR3 protein is CAWSKGNTEAFF. CDR3 sequence (DNA): TGTGCCTGGAGTAAAGGAAACACTGAAGCTTTCTTT.

CDR3 sequence reads: CASQRVRDQPQHF. The DNA for the CDR3 is TGTGCCAGTCAAAGGGTGCGGGATCAGCCCCAGCATTTT. This sequence joins TRBV19 and TRBJ1-5; D ambiguous. Between the trimmed V and J ends, which lost 8 bases and 5 bases, there was a span of 13 bases. Germline V CDR1 and CDR2: LNHDA, SQIVND (reference sequence). The CDR3 loop spans 13 amino acids.

The rearrangement joins TRBV6-1 to TRBJ2-3; D is unclear. The CDR3 loop spans 14 amino acids. Trimming took 1 base from V and 0 from J, leaving 5 bases between them. Germline V gene sequence: CDR1 MNHNS, CDR2 SASEGT. This CDR3 reads CASSEGGSTDTQYF. CDR3 nucleotides: TGTGCCAGCAGTGAAGGCGGTAGCACAGATACGCAGTATTTT.

J is TRBJ2-7 and V is TRBV10-2, with a tentative D call TRBD1 (6 bases). Looked up from germline, CDR1 is WSHSY and CDR2 is SAAADI. The CDR3 spans 15 residues. V was cut by 5 bases and J by 3 bases, with 17 bases left in between. CDR3 sequence reads: CASSKPGHQNYEQYF. CDR3 DNA sequence: TGCGCCAGCAGTAAACCGGGACACCAGAACTACGAGCAGTACTTC.

The rearrangement joins TRBV30 to TRBJ2-1; a weak D match, TRBD2 (5 bases). Germline CDR1 GTSNPN, CDR2 SVGIG (reference sequence). The CDR3 covers 14 residues. The V end lost 2 bases, the J end lost 5 bases, and 13 bases lay between the germline ends. The CDR3 reads CAWSRGLANNEQFF. The CDR3 region has the DNA TGTGCCTGGAGTCGCGGGCTAGCTAACAATGAGCAGTTCTTC. The whole variable domain, remainder taken from reference TRBV30 and TRBJ2-1, is SQTIHQWPATLVQPVGSPLSLECTVEGTSNPNLYWYRQAAGRGLQLLFYSVGIGQISSEVPQNLSASRPQDRQFILSSKKLLLSDSGFYLCAWSRGLANNEQFFGPGTRLTVL.

CDR3 amino acids: CASSIGGAVGETQYF. In nucleotides, the CDR3 is TGTGCCAGTAGTATCGGGGGGGCCGTAGGAGAGACCCAGTACTTC. The chain joins TRBV19 to TRBJ2-5; 8 bases line up with TRBD2. The CDR3 has 15 amino acids. The germline gives CDR1 LNHDA, CDR2 SQIVND (reference sequence). After removal of 3 bases from V and 4 bases from J, the junction contained 7 bases not matched to a gene.

Only one count was recorded for this clone. The rearrangement uses TRBV5-1 and TRBJ2-7; D is perhaps TRBD1 or TRBD2 (5 bases each). Germline assignment: CDR1 SGHRS and CDR2 YFSETQ. The CDR3 is made up of 13 amino acids. The V gene lost 4 bases and the J gene lost 2 bases, with 10 bases spanning the gap. The CDR3 region is CASSPGTPYEQYF. Written as DNA, the CDR3 is TGCGCCAGCAGCCCCGGGACCCCCTACGAGCAGTACTTC.

The chain is built from TRBV4-1 and TRBJ2-1, with 9 bases fitting TRBD2. Germline V lookup: CDR1 MGHRA, CDR2 YSYEKL. Trimming cost V 4 bases and J 3 bases; bases outside gene matches: 4. The CDR3 totals 15 residues. The CDR3 nucleotides read TGCGCCAGCAGCCGTAGCGGGAGTAACTACAATGAGCAGTTCTTC. Encoded protein: CASSRSGSNYNEQFF.